A selection of T cell receptor beta chains follows, all from one sample in a study of blood T cells in healthy people across ages. TCRdb analysed the 5' RACE reads with MiXCR anew, one entry per CDR3 protein. The sample lists 1,500,000 or so distinct CDR3 sequences, roughly 43% occurring once. The sample was blood. The receptor set was obtained from a woman younger than 35 in good health. The CDR3 runs from the conserved cysteine through the conserved F or W. The D gene is left open where the match is weak. The size entry is marked missing in some rows and otherwise reads once, few, many or a size class.

j_gene,d_gene,abundance,v_gene,CDR3aa,CDR3nt
TRBJ2-1,-,few,TRBV12-3/TRBV12-4,CASSFSPPSYEQFF,TGTGCCAGCAGTTTCTCCCCCCCCAGTTATGAGCAGTTCTTC
TRBJ2-7,-,few,TRBV5-1,CASSLDLAISYEQYF,TGCGCCAGCAGCTTGGACCTAGCGATCTCCTACGAGCAGTACTTC
TRBJ2-2,TRBD1,-,TRBV29-1,CSARDRDNTGELFF,TGCAGCGCCCGGGACAGGGACAACACCGGGGAGCTGTTTTTT
TRBJ2-3,-,-,TRBV18,CASSPPQASTDTQYF,TGTGCCAGCTCACCTCCCCAAGCCAGCACAGATACGCAGTATTTT
TRBJ2-5,-,-,TRBV20-1,CSARVSPQRRETQYF,TGCAGTGCTAGAGTCTCCCCCCAGCGCCGGGAGACCCAGTACTTC
TRBJ1-1,-,-,TRBV7-9,CASTSPGSVGIGTEAFF,TGTGCCAGCACCTCCCCTGGGTCAGTGGGAATTGGCACTGAAGCTTTCTTT
TRBJ1-2,TRBD1,-,TRBV4-1,CASSQPGQAKRYGYTF,TGCGCCAGCAGCCAACCCGGACAGGCGAAACGCTATGGCTACACCTTC
TRBJ2-3,-,few,TRBV7-2,CASSYVDPSTDTQYF,TGTGCCAGCAGCTACGTTGACCCTAGCACAGATACGCAGTATTTT
TRBJ2-2,-,once,TRBV9,CASKRDSSTGELFF,TGTGCCAGCAAAAGGGATTCGAGCACCGGGGAGCTGTTTTTT
TRBJ2-4,TRBD1,-,TRBV24-1,CATSDPQGAGAKNIQYF,TGTGCCACCAGTGATCCTCAGGGGGCCGGAGCCAAAAACATTCAGTACTTC
TRBJ2-1,TRBD2,-,TRBV28,CASKTLTSGRTYNEQFF,TGTGCCAGCAAAACTCTTACTAGCGGGAGAACCTACAATGAGCAGTTCTTC
TRBJ2-7,TRBD2,-,TRBV28,CASSLSAGLAGVFGYEQYF,TGTGCCAGCAGTTTATCGGCGGGACTAGCGGGAGTGTTCGGCTACGAGCAGTACTTC
TRBJ2-1,TRBD2,few,TRBV25-1,CASRSGLAGGSEQFF,TGTGCCAGCAGGTCGGGACTAGCGGGAGGTAGTGAGCAGTTCTTC
TRBJ2-3,TRBD2,-,TRBV9,CASSAHSGSPLDTQYF,TGTGCCAGCAGCGCGCATAGCGGGAGCCCATTGGATACGCAGTATTTT
TRBJ2-7,TRBD1,-,TRBV6-2/TRBV6-3,CASINGVATGTGSYEQYF,TGTGCCAGCATCAACGGAGTGGCCACCGGGACAGGGTCGTACGAGCAGTACTTC
TRBJ1-2,-,-,TRBV30,CAWSANYGYTF,TGTGCCTGGAGTGCTAACTATGGCTACACCTTC
TRBJ2-6,-,-,TRBV6-5,CASSYGFGATGANVLTF,TGTGCCAGCAGTTACGGGTTCGGTGCTACTGGGGCCAACGTCCTGACTTTC
TRBJ2-5,-,-,TRBV6-5,CASSWPDRPQETQYF,TGTGCCAGCAGCTGGCCCGACAGGCCCCAAGAGACCCAGTACTTC
TRBJ2-3,-,few,TRBV9,CASSVGTGDTQYF,TGTGCCAGCAGCGTGGGTACTGGGGATACGCAGTATTTT
TRBJ2-1,-,-,TRBV4-3,CASSQEATPNSWNEQFF,TGCGCCAGCAGCCAAGAGGCAACCCCGAACTCTTGGAATGAGCAGTTCTTC
TRBJ2-7,-,-,TRBV6-2/TRBV6-3,CASSYPAEQYF,TGTGCCAGCAGTTACCCTGCCGAGCAGTACTTC
TRBJ2-5,-,-,TRBV6-5,CASSYSWDLETQYF,TGTGCCAGCAGTTACTCCTGGGACCTGGAGACCCAGTACTTC
TRBJ2-5,-,-,TRBV14,CASSQFADRRGETQYF,TGTGCCAGCAGCCAATTTGCAGACCGCAGGGGAGAGACCCAGTACTTC
TRBJ2-7,TRBD1,few,TRBV4-1,CASSRPGQGIYEQYF,TGCGCCAGCAGCCGACCGGGACAGGGAATCTACGAGCAGTACTTC
TRBJ2-1,TRBD2,-,TRBV7-9,CASSQPGSGAYNEQFF,TGTGCCAGCAGCCAACCGGGGAGCGGGGCCTACAATGAGCAGTTCTTC
TRBJ2-3,TRBD2,-,TRBV9,CASSPQAGPSTDTQYF,TGTGCCAGCAGCCCTCAAGCGGGGCCTAGCACAGATACGCAGTATTTT
TRBJ2-5,TRBD2,-,TRBV7-2,CASSSLVTSGLSGEQYF,TGTGCCAGCAGCTCCCTTGTTACTAGCGGGCTTTCGGGGGAGCAGTACTTC
TRBJ2-5,TRBD1,-,TRBV7-2,CASSLGAGGRETQYF,TGTGCCAGCAGCTTAGGGGCAGGGGGCCGTGAGACCCAGTACTTC
TRBJ1-2,-,few,TRBV20-1,CSAQDRSRYGYTF,TGCAGTGCTCAGGACAGAAGTAGATATGGCTACACCTTC
TRBJ2-3,-,-,TRBV27,CASSFRDNTDTQYF,TGTGCCAGCAGTTTCCGGGACAACACAGATACGCAGTATTTT
TRBJ2-5,-,few,TRBV12-3/TRBV12-4,CASSLGWEETQYF,TGTGCCAGCAGTTTAGGTTGGGAAGAGACCCAGTACTTC
TRBJ2-2,TRBD1,-,TRBV2,CASSSDRGSTGELFF,TGTGCCAGCAGCTCCGACAGGGGTAGCACCGGGGAGCTGTTTTTT
TRBJ2-5,TRBD2,-,TRBV4-2,CASSQTSGRETQYF,TGTGCCAGCAGCCAGACTAGCGGGAGAGAGACCCAGTACTTC
TRBJ2-1,-,-,TRBV20-1,CSAKDPKDISYEQFF,TGCAGTGCTAAAGACCCTAAGGACATCTCCTACGAGCAGTTCTTC
TRBJ2-1,-,few,TRBV4-3,CASSQDPTGVSYNEQFF,TGCGCCAGCAGCCAAGACCCGACAGGCGTCTCCTACAATGAGCAGTTCTTC
TRBJ2-3,TRBD2,few,TRBV7-9,CASSLSSGSDTQYF,TGTGCCAGCAGCTTAAGTAGCGGGAGTGATACGCAGTATTTT
TRBJ2-3,-,-,TRBV7-9,CASSLAFTEAQFTDTQYF,TGTGCCAGCAGCTTAGCCTTTACGGAGGCTCAATTCACAGATACGCAGTATTTT
TRBJ2-1,-,many,TRBV29-1,CSVAKVLLNEQFF,TGCAGCGTTGCAAAGGTTCTCCTCAATGAGCAGTTCTTC
TRBJ1-4,TRBD1,-,TRBV5-5,CASSSRDRVFARKLFF,TGTGCCAGCAGCTCTCGGGACAGGGTGTTTGCCCGAAAACTGTTTTTT
TRBJ2-1,-,-,TRBV5-5,CASSLTGRAEQFF,TGTGCCAGCAGCTTGACTGGGAGAGCTGAGCAGTTCTTC